This TCR beta chain was profiled in a study of shared clonotypes between healthy human individuals. The CDR3 runs to 15 residues. Germline-derived CDR1 and CDR2 are LGHNA and YSLEER. V lost 0 bases and J lost 4, with 12 bases in between. Profiled with immunoSEQ multiplex PCR; TCRdb holds only in-frame clones, not every one. The data contain roughly 2.1 million clones, under 95% of them singletons. Naivety among CD8 cells was defined by CD45RO negativity and positive CCR7 selection, thereby excluding terminally differentiated effector memory CD45RA+ cells. The specimen was naive CD8+ T cells from PBMCs. This rearrangement joins TRBV4-3 to TRBJ1-2, with D possibly matching TRBD1 (6 bases). The receptor comes from a man aged 18 to 30 in good health. Some clones in this sample may be carry-over from other donors' samples. The CDR3 spells CASSQDGGGGYGYTF. The CDR3 bases are TGCGCCAGCAGCCAAGATGGGGGGGGCGGCTATGGCTACACCTTC.